This passage covers 20 T cell receptor beta chains from one sample sequenced in a study of spatial heterogeneity in lung cancer. TCRdb reprocessed the 5' RACE reads with MiXCR, giving one entry per CDR3 protein. The data contain about 2,100 distinct CDR3 sequences, approximately 9.3% of them singletons. Time point specified: sample taken at primary tumor resection. This specimen was normal lung tissue next to the tumor, taken at surgery. The source of these receptors is a female donor with early-stage non-small cell lung cancer.

This clonotype is classed as medium-sized. V and J are TRBV5-1 and TRBJ2-5, with a tentative D call TRBD1 (5 bases). V dropped 4 bases and J dropped 1 base, with 14 bases sitting between them. CDR1 SGHRS and CDR2 YFSETQ come from the germline V gene. The CDR3 consists of 15 residues. The CDR3 DNA is TGCGCCAGCAGCCTTGGAAGGGGCTCCCAAGAGACCCAGTACTTC. The encoded protein is CASSLGRGSQETQYF.

This clonotype rates as medium-sized. V and J are TRBV6-4 and TRBJ2-5; D ambiguous. V was cut by 2 bases and J by 1 base, with 8 bases left in between. Looked up from germline, CDR1 is MRHNA and CDR2 is SNTAGT. This CDR3 is 14 amino acids long. The CDR3 reads CASSDRAVQETQYF. The CDR3 nucleotides read TGTGCCAGCAGTGACAGGGCAGTCCAAGAGACCCAGTACTTC.

This chain uses TRBV9 with TRBJ1-6; 11 bases are shared with TRBD1. The CDR3 covers 13 residues. Germline V gene data show CDR1 as SGDLS and CDR2 as YYNGEE. The junction had 0 bases not matched to a gene; V was cut back by 3 bases and J by 10 bases. The CDR3 DNA sequence: TGTGCCAGCAGCGGGACAGGGGGCTCACCCCTCCACTTT. Its protein is CASSGTGGSPLHF.

This clonotype is large within its sample. The chain links TRBV27 to TRBJ2-1, with D perhaps matching TRBD2 (6 bases). Germline V gene lookup returns CDR1 MNHEY and CDR2 SMNVEV (reference sequence). V lost 2 bases, J lost 3 bases, and 11 bases lay in between. The CDR3 is 15 residues long. CDR3 residues: CASSLPGEGYNEQFF. In nucleotides, the CDR3 is TGTGCCAGCAGTTTACCGGGAGAGGGCTACAATGAGCAGTTCTTC.

This clonotype is deemed medium-sized. The chain couples TRBV28 to TRBJ1-6; 9 nucleotides line up with TRBD1. This CDR3 contains 16 residues. Losses at the gene ends were 6 bases for V and 7 bases for J; bases not matched to a gene: 10. From germline, CDR1 is MDHEN and CDR2 SYDVKM. This CDR3 reads CASRYRTGENNSPLHF. The CDR3 nucleotides read TGTGCCAGCAGGTATAGGACAGGGGAGAACAATTCACCCCTCCACTTT.

This clonotype was seen a few times. For the CDR3, the DNA is TGTGCCAGCAGCTTGAGACAGGGCGATCAGCCCCAGCATTTT. As protein: CASSLRQGDQPQHF. V is TRBV5-6 and J is TRBJ1-5, with 7 bases lining up with TRBD1. Germline trimming cut 1 base from V and 5 bases from J; bases unmatched to any gene: 3. Germline values: CDR1 SGHDT, CDR2 YYEEEE. There are 14 residues in the CDR3.

By frequency in the sample, this clonotype is medium-sized. The rearrangement links TRBV20-1 to TRBJ2-1; a weak D match, TRBD2 (5 bases). Per germline, CDR1 DFQATT and CDR2 SNEGSKA (reference sequence). This CDR3 has 14 amino acids. Trimming took off 0 bases at V and 11 bases at J, with 17 bases between the two ends. The CDR3 spells CSAREAAAAHKQFF. The DNA for the CDR3 is TGCAGTGCTAGAGAAGCTGCAGCGGCTCATAAGCAGTTCTTC.

In this sample, this clonotype turned up many times. The rearrangement joins TRBV6-5 to TRBJ1-1; D perhaps matches TRBD1 (6 bases). This CDR3 is 14 amino acids long. Germline CDR1 is MNHEY and CDR2 is SVGAGI. V was pared by 2 bases and J by 1 base, with 8 bases between. The CDR3 bases are TGTGCCAGCAGTTACAGGGGGGAGAACACTGAAGCTTTCTTT. Its protein is CASSYRGENTEAFF.

Relative to its sample, this clonotype is medium-sized (0.01 to 0.1%). This chain connects TRBV5-1 to TRBJ2-7, with TRBD1 identical over 8 bases. Germline V gene data show CDR1 as SGHRS and CDR2 as YFSETQ. The CDR3 consists of 15 residues. Trimming took 0 bases from V and 2 from J; bases not matched to a gene: 4. Here the CDR3 reads CASSLGTGSAYEQYF. DNA for the CDR3: TGCGCCAGCAGCTTGGGGACAGGGTCAGCCTACGAGCAGTACTTC.

This clonotype has a handful of counts. The chain uses TRBV7-2 and TRBJ2-5; 11 nucleotides agree with TRBD2. Germline CDR1 SGHTA, CDR2 FQGNSA. V was pared by 1 base and J by 6 bases, with 4 bases of the junction left unmatched. This CDR3 is 15 amino acids long. CDR3 residues: CASSLEASGGKTQYF. The CDR3, as DNA: TGTGCCAGCAGCTTAGAGGCTAGCGGGGGGAAGACCCAGTACTTC.

This clonotype was found many times. Compared with germline, one end of the junction differs, possibly owing to a read error. V gene TRBV7-6 combines with J gene TRBJ2-7, with a possible D match to TRBD1 (5 bases). The CDR3 runs 13 residues. Germline CDR1 and CDR2: SGHVS and FNYEAQ. DNA for the CDR3: TGTGTCAGCAGCTTAACGGACACCTACGAGCAGTACTTC. It codes for CVSSLTDTYEQYF.

By share, this clonotype ranks as medium-sized. The J gene is TRBJ1-6, the V gene TRBV21-1; TRBD1, the table's D call, was not compared with the DNA. TRBV21-1 is shown as a pseudogene. This CDR3 contains 14 residues. CDR3 protein: CASSKGPKGSPLHF. The CDR3 DNA is TGTGCCAGCAGCAAAGGTCCAAAGGGGTCACCCCTCCACTTT.

The chain uses TRBV11-3 and TRBJ2-1, with D hard to call. Germline V CDR1 and CDR2: SGHNT, YENEEA. The CDR3 has 15 amino acids. The V and J ends lost 0 bases and 4 bases respectively, with 10 bases between them. Here the CDR3 DNA reads TGTGCCAGCAGCTTAGATAGTAAGGGTTACAATGAGCAGTTCTTC. Translating it yields CASSLDSKGYNEQFF.

This clonotype ranks as medium-sized (0.01 to 0.1%). The chain uses TRBV7-9 and TRBJ1-1; D is uncertain. Germline assignment: CDR1 SEHNR and CDR2 FQNEAQ (reference sequence). Trimming removed 1 base from V and 1 base from J, with 4 bases in between. The CDR3 consists of 13 residues. The CDR3 DNA follows: TGTGCCAGCAGCTTAGTTGGGAACACTGAAGCTTTCTTT. Translating gives CASSLVGNTEAFF. Combining the CDR3 with reference TRBV7-9 and TRBJ1-1 gives the whole variable domain DTGVSQNPRHKITKRGQNVTFRCDPISEHNRLYWYRQTLGQGPEFLTYFQNEAQLEKSRLLSDRFSAERPKGSFSTLEIQRTEQGDSAMYLCASSLVGNTEAFFGQGTRLTVV.

This clonotype ranks as medium-sized. This rearrangement joins TRBV9 to TRBJ1-5; possibly TRBD1 for D (6 bases). This CDR3 is built from 16 residues. Germline V CDR1 and CDR2: SGDLS, YYNGEE. The V end lost 3 bases, the J end lost 3 bases, and 16 bases lay between the germline ends. CDR3 in amino acids: CASSATDSLDNQPQHF. CDR3 DNA: TGTGCCAGCAGCGCGACGGACAGTTTAGACAATCAGCCCCAGCATTTT.

This clonotype was counted between two and nine times. The chain is built from TRBV7-2 and TRBJ2-7, with 7 bases that match TRBD2. The CDR3 totals 15 residues. Losses at the gene ends were 4 bases for V and 4 bases for J; bases not matched to a gene: 10. Germline CDR1 reads SGHTA; CDR2 reads FQGNSA. CDR3 DNA sequence: TGTGCCAGCAGCTCCCCGGGGCGGGAGAGGTACGAGCAGTACTTC. This codes for CASSSPGRERYEQYF.

In its sample, this clonotype ranks as medium-sized. The chain joins TRBV7-3 to TRBJ2-2; TRBD1 matches 10 bases. CDR1 is SGHTA and CDR2 is FQGTGA in the germline V gene. The J segment lost 5 bases and the V segment lost 3 bases, leaving 0 bases of the junction unmatched. The CDR3 has 14 amino acids. The CDR3 region is CASSLGQGTGELFF. The CDR3, as DNA: TGTGCCAGCAGCTTGGGACAGGGGACCGGGGAGCTGTTTTTT.

Comment on this clonotype: At one boundary the junction diverges from the germline segment, which might be a read error. The chain combines TRBV18 with TRBJ1-1; 7 bases fit TRBD1. The CDR3 covers 14 residues. From germline, CDR1 is KGHSH and CDR2 LQKENI. CDR3 in amino acids: CASSQMTGNAEAFF. CDR3 in DNA: TGTGCCAGCTCACAGATGACAGGGAACGCTGAAGCTTTCTTT.

This clonotype is categorized as medium-sized. The chain combines TRBV5-1 with TRBJ2-3; weak D call: TRBD2 (5 bases). Germline-derived CDR1 and CDR2 are SGHRS and YFSETQ. This CDR3 has 14 amino acids. The V and J ends lost 1 base and 5 bases respectively, with 11 bases between them. This CDR3 reads CASSLPDRGDTQYF. CDR3 DNA sequence: TGCGCCAGCAGCTTGCCGGACCGGGGAGATACGCAGTATTTT.

This clonotype is labeled as medium-sized. The chain couples TRBV7-9 to TRBJ2-4; D is uncertain. The CDR3 consists of 16 residues. The germline CDR1 and CDR2 sequences are SEHNR and FQNEAQ (reference sequence). Trimming took 2 bases from V and 1 from J, leaving 12 bases between them. In nucleotides, the CDR3 is TGTGCCAGCAGCTTATTCAGAACTGGGGCCAAAAACATTCAGTACTTC. This gives the protein CASSLFRTGAKNIQYF.